This T cell receptor beta chain was sequenced for a study of cytomegalovirus exposure and HLA in healthy donors. Study information: A later analysis reported the approximately 120 validation repertoires used the same platform as the 550 to 700 first-cohort repertoires.

TCRdb's copy holds only in-frame clones and misses some; the assay was immunoSEQ multiplex PCR. The data show about 78,000 clones, with about 95% seen just once and 1.6% held by the top ten. The V segment lost 11 bases and the J segment 4 bases; nucleotides outside the gene matches: 15. The V gene's germline CDR1 is LNHDA and CDR2 SQIVND (reference sequence). The CDR3 extends over 15 amino acids. The study, taken as a whole, reports: That first-cohort TCR clusters tended to co-occur in the roughly 130 validation repertoires was found in a later analysis. Cytomegalovirus-associated status was assigned to 164 TCR beta chains. CMV antigen specificity of a few CMV-associated chains was confirmed in vitro.

With respect to this clone: Its antigen is still unknown.

The TCR originated in a young man in good health and CMV-seropositive. This chain links TRBV19 with TRBJ2-7, with TRBD2 matching 9 bases. Sequenced sample: PBMCs. The CDR3 region has the DNA TGTGCCGCTCGGCTGCGCGCTAGCGGGATATACGAGCAGTACTTC. It translates to CAARLRASGIYEQYF.